The 11 T cell receptor beta chains listed next were all sequenced from one sample in a study of blood T cell repertoires in COVID-19. TCRdb's copy holds only in-frame clones and misses some; the assay was immunoSEQ multiplex PCR. The table lists tens of thousands of clones, roughly 88% of them singletons, with around 30% in the top ten. Material: peripheral blood. These receptors were obtained from a woman older than 75 with COVID-19, enrolled during active disease.

The chain couples TRBV7-2 to TRBJ2-7, with a possible D match to TRBD1 (6 bases). This CDR3 contains 15 residues. CDR1 and CDR2 (germline): SGHTA, FQGNSA. V was cut by 5 bases and J by 2 bases, with 16 bases left in between. The CDR3 DNA reads TGTGCCAGCAGCCGCCCGGAGACAGGCACCTACGAGCAGTACTTC. As protein: CASSRPETGTYEQYF.

V is TRBV7-3 and J is TRBJ2-3, with D tentatively TRBD2 (5 bases). The CDR3 is 13 residues long. CDR1 SGHTA and CDR2 FQGTGA come from the germline V gene. V was pared by 5 bases and J by 2 bases, with 8 bases between. CDR3 residues: CASSRTPTDTQYF. The CDR3 DNA sequence: TGTGCCAGCAGCCGGACTCCCACAGATACGCAGTATTTT.

The chain carries TRBV5-1 and TRBJ1-1, with 7 bases aligning to TRBD1. Germline assignment: CDR1 SGHRS and CDR2 YFSETQ. This CDR3 comprises 14 residues. V shed 6 bases and J 0 bases; nucleotides not matched to a gene: 5. In DNA, the CDR3 is TGCGCCAGCAAGACAGGGTCTTTGAACACTGAAGCTTTCTTT. Encoded protein: CASKTGSLNTEAFF. Variable domain in full (rest from reference TRBV5-1 and TRBJ1-1): KAGVTQTPRYLIKTRGQQVTLSCSPISGHRSVSWYQQTPGQGLQFLFEYFSETQRNKGNFPGRFSGRQFSNSRSEMNVSTLELGDSALYLCASKTGSLNTEAFFGQGTRLTVV.

V usage is TRBV7-2 and J usage is TRBJ1-2; D is unclear. The CDR3 totals 13 residues. V dropped 7 bases and J dropped 5 bases, with 14 bases sitting between them. The germline CDR1 and CDR2 sequences are SGHTA and FQGNSA. DNA of the CDR3: TGTGCCAGCACCCCCCTTCTAGGATATGGCTACACCTTC. This sequence encodes CASTPLLGYGYTF.

The gene calls are TRBV27 and TRBJ1-4, with D hard to call. V lost 6 bases, J lost 7 bases, and 9 bases lay in between. This CDR3 spans 12 amino acids. The germline V gene encodes CDR1 MNHEY and CDR2 SMNVEV (reference sequence). The CDR3 nucleotides are TGTGCCAGCAGCCCCCCGGGTGAAAAACTGTTTTTT. This encodes CASSPPGEKLFF.

The chain couples TRBV4-3 to TRBJ1-5; 7 nucleotides line up with TRBD1. Unmatched junction bases numbered 7, after V lost 4 bases and J lost 4 bases. CDR3 length: 15 residues. The germline gives CDR1 LGHNA, CDR2 YSLEER. Written as DNA, the CDR3 is TGCGCCAGCAGCCCTTACAGGGGATCAAATCAGCCCCAGCATTTT. It is translated as CASSPYRGSNQPQHF.

The chain employs TRBV7-2 and TRBJ2-7; 10 nucleotides line up with TRBD1. CDR1 SGHTA and CDR2 FQGNSA come from the germline V gene. V dropped 1 base and J dropped 7; count of bases not matched to a gene: 4. The CDR3 has 14 amino acids. CDR3 nucleotides: TGTGCCAGCAGCTTAGGACAGGGGGCTGGTGAGCAGTACTTC. This codes for CASSLGQGAGEQYF.

The table lists this clone with a count of one. The V and J genes are TRBV7-2 and TRBJ1-2; 7 bases align to TRBD1. With V trimmed by 6 bases and J by 5 bases, 12 bases remained unmatched. The CDR3 totals 15 residues. Germline assignment: CDR1 SGHTA and CDR2 FQGNSA. Here the CDR3 reads CASRPGTATQYGYTF. The CDR3 region has the DNA TGTGCCAGCAGGCCTGGGACAGCCACTCAATATGGCTACACCTTC.

This clone is a singleton in its sample. V gene TRBV15 combines with J gene TRBJ2-1; 10 bases map to TRBD1. Germline V lookup: CDR1 LNHNV, CDR2 YYDKDF (reference sequence). CDR3 length: 15 residues. The ends lost 1 base at V and 7 bases at J; junction bases unmatched: 4. As DNA, the CDR3 is TGTGCCACCAGCAGAGGGGGGACAGGGGTTAATGAGCAGTTCTTC. It codes for CATSRGGTGVNEQFF.

The chain is built from TRBV6-2 or TRBV6-3 and TRBJ2-7; D gene ambiguous. The CDR3 runs to 12 residues. Germline V lookup: CDR1 MNHEY, CDR2 SVGEGT. Trimming pared 2 bases from V and 3 bases from J, leaving 5 bases between. DNA for the CDR3: TGTGCCAGCAGTTACCGCTACTACGAGCAGTACTTC. It translates to CASSYRYYEQYF.

J is TRBJ2-5 and V is TRBV7-9, with D unclear. There are 14 residues in the CDR3. Trimming took 5 bases from V and 3 from J, leaving 13 bases between them. Germline-derived CDR1 and CDR2 are SEHNR and FQNEAQ (reference sequence). The CDR3 coding sequence is TGTGCCAGCAGCCAATGGCCGTTCGAAGAGACCCAGTACTTC. It translates to CASSQWPFEETQYF. The whole variable domain, remainder taken from reference TRBV7-9 and TRBJ2-5, is DTGVSQNPRHKITKRGQNVTFRCDPISEHNRLYWYRQTLGQGPEFLTYFQNEAQLEKSRLLSDRFSAERPKGSFSTLEIQRTEQGDSAMYLCASSQWPFEETQYFGPGTRLLVL.